This T cell receptor (beta chain) comes out of a study of cytomegalovirus exposure and HLA in healthy donors. General study results and limits: Presence/absence analyses treated sequencing depth as roughly uniform across donors. Whilst most TCR sequences proved rare, a subset of public TCRs occurred across many donors. CMV serostatus alone was available as immune exposure information.

All the people who gave samples were healthy bone marrow donors. This clone has only a few counts. Antigen specificity is unknown. The junction and the germline gene differ at one end; a read error may be behind it. The PCR made use of 60 Vbeta and 13 Jbeta primers. The protocol was immunoSEQ multiplex PCR, while the TCRdb copy is restricted to in-frame clones and leaves out a portion. The sample lists roughly 200,000 clones, over 9.5% occurring once. Sequenced: PBMCs. The origin of this receptor is a man between 45 and 60 years old in good health and CMV-seropositive.

The CDR3 spells CVSSDGTSTDTQYF. As DNA, the CDR3 is TGTGTCAGCAGTGACGGGACTAGCACAGATACGCAGTATTTT. The V gene is TRBV6-4, the J gene TRBJ2-3, with D possibly being TRBD2 (6 bases). Looked up from germline, CDR1 is MRHNA and CDR2 is SNTAGT. The CDR3 is 14 amino acids.